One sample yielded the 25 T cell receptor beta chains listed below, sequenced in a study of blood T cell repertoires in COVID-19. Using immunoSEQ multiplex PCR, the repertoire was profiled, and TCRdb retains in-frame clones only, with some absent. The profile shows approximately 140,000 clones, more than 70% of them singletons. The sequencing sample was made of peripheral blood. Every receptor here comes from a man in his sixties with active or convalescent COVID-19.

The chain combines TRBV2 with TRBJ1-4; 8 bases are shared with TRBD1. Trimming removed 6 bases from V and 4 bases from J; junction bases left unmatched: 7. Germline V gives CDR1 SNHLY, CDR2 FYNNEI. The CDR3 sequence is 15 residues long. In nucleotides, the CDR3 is TGTGCCAGCAGCCGACAGGGGCCCGTTAATGAAAAACTGTTTTTT. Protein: CASSRQGPVNEKLFF.

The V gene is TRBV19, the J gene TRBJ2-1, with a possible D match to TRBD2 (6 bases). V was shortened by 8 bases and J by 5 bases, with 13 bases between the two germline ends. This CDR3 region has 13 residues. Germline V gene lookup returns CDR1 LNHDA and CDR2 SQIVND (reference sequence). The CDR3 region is CASDSGVNNEQFF. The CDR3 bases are TGTGCCAGTGATTCGGGAGTCAACAATGAGCAGTTCTTC.

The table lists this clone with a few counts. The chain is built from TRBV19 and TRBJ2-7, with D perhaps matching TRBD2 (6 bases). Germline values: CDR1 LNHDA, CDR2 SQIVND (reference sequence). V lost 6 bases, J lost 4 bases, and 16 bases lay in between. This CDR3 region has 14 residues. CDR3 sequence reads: CASRPRVAVYEQYF. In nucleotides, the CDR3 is TGTGCCAGTAGGCCAAGAGTAGCGGTTTACGAGCAGTACTTC.

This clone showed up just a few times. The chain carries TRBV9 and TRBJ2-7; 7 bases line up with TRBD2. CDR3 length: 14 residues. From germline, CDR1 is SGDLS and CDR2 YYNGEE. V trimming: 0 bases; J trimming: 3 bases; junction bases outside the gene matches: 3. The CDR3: CASSVGGGGYEQYF. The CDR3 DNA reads TGTGCCAGCAGCGTAGGAGGCGGGGGCTACGAGCAGTACTTC.

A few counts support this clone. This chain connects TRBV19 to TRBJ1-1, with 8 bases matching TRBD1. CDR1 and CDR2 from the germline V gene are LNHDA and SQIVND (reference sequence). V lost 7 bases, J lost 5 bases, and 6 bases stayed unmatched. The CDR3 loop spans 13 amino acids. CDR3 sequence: CASNQGAETEAFF. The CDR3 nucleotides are TGTGCCAGTAACCAGGGGGCAGAGACTGAAGCTTTCTTT.

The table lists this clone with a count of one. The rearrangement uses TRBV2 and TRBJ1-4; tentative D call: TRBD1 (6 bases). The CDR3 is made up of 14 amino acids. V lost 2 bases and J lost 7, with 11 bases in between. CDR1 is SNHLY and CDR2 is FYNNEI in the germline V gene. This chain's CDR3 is CASSETGPFEKLFF. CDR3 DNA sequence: TGTGCCAGCAGTGAAACAGGGCCCTTTGAAAAACTGTTTTTT.

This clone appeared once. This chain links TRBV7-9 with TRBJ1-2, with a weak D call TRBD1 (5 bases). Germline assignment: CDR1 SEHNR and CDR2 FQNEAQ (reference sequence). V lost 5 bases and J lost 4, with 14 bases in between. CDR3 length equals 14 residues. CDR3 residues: CASSTTGTAYGYTF. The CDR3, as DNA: TGTGCCAGCAGCACCACCGGGACTGCCTATGGCTACACCTTC.

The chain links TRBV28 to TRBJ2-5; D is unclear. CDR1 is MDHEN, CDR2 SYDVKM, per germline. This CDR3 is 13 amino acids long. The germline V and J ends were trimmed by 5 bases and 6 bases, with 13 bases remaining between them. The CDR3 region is CASSPPREKTQYF. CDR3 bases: TGTGCCAGCAGTCCCCCCCGAGAGAAGACCCAGTACTTC.

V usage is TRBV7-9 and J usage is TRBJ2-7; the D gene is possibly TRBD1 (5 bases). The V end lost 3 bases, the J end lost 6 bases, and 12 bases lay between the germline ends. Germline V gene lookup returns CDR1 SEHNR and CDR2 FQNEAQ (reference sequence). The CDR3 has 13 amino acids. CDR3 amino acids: CASSFLGRAEQYF. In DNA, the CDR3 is TGTGCCAGCAGCTTCTTGGGCAGGGCCGAGCAGTACTTC.

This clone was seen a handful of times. The CDR3 spells CAWDPSRLGTEAFF. The DNA for the CDR3 is TGTGCCTGGGACCCCTCGAGGTTGGGCACTGAAGCTTTCTTT. The chain recombines TRBV30 with TRBJ1-1; D not certain. With 5 bases removed from V and 4 bases from J, the gap between germline ends came to 17 bases. The CDR3 sequence is 14 residues long. From germline, CDR1 is GTSNPN and CDR2 SVGIG (reference sequence). Supplemented by reference TRBV30 and TRBJ1-1, the full variable domain reads SQTIHQWPATLVQPVGSPLSLECTVEGTSNPNLYWYRQAAGRGLQLLFYSVGIGQISSEVPQNLSASRPQDRQFILSSKKLLLSDSGFYLCAWDPSRLGTEAFFGQGTRLTVV.

CDR3 residues: CASSQDLGRATQQYF. The DNA for the CDR3 is TGCGCCAGCAGCCAAGATTTGGGGAGAGCTACGCAGCAGTACTTC. The chain joins TRBV4-3 to TRBJ2-7; TRBD2 is a possible D gene (5 bases). This CDR3 contains 15 residues. The germline V gene has CDR1 LGHNA and CDR2 YSLEER. Trimming pared 0 bases from V and 8 bases from J, leaving 17 bases between.

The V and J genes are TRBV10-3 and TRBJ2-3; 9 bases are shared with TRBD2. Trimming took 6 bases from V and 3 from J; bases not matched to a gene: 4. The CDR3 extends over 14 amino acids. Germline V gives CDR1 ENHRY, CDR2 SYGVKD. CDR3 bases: TGTGCCATCAGACTAGCGGGTGGAACAGATACGCAGTATTTT. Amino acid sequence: CAIRLAGGTDTQYF.

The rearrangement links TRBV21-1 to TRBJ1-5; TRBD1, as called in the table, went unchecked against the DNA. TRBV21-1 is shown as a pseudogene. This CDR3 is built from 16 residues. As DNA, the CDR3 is TGTGCCAGCACCCCGAGGGCCAGGGGAGCAAGTCAGCCCCAGCATTTT. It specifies CASTPRARGASQPQHF.

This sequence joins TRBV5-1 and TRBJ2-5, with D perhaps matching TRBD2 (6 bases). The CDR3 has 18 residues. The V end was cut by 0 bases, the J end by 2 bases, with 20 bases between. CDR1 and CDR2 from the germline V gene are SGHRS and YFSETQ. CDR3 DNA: TGCGCCAGCAGCTTGGTGCCGGGTGGGGCGGGATTTCAAGAGACCCAGTACTTC. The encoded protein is CASSLVPGGAGFQETQYF. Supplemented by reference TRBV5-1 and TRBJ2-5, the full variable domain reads KAGVTQTPRYLIKTRGQQVTLSCSPISGHRSVSWYQQTPGQGLQFLFEYFSETQRNKGNFPGRFSGRQFSNSRSEMNVSTLELGDSALYLCASSLVPGGAGFQETQYFGPGTRLLVL.

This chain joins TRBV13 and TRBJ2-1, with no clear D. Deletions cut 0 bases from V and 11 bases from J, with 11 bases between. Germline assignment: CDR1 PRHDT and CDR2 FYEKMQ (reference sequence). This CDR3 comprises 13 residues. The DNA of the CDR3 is TGTGCCAGCAGCTTAGGCCGAGAATATAAGCAGTTCTTC. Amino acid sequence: CASSLGREYKQFF.

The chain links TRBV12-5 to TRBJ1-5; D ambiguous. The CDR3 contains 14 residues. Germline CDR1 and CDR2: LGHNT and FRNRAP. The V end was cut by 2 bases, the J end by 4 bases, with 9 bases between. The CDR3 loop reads CASGLWARNQPQHF. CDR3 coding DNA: TGTGCTAGTGGTTTGTGGGCCAGAAATCAGCCCCAGCATTTT.

In nucleotides, the CDR3 is TGTGCCAGCAGCCAAGATCACGGGGGAGGACCTAAAGATACGCAGTATTTT. Protein product: CASSQDHGGGPKDTQYF. The rearrangement links TRBV4-2 to TRBJ2-3, with D perhaps TRBD2 (6 bases). The V gene's germline CDR1 is LGHNA and CDR2 YNFKEQ. CDR3 length: 17 residues. The V end was cut by 0 bases, the J end by 5 bases, with 18 bases between.

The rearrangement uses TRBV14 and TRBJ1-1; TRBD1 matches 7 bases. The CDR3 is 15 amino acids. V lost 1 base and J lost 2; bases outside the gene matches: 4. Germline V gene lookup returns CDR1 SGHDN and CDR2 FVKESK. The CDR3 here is CASSQGRGVNTEAFF. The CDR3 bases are TGTGCCAGCAGCCAAGGCAGGGGGGTAAACACTGAAGCTTTCTTT.

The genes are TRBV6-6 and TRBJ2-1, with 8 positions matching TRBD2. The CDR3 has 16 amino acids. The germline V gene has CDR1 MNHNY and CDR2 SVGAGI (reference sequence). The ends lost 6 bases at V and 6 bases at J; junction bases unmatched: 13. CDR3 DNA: TGTGCCAGCAGCCACTCCGGGAGGGGAGGAGGCAATGAGCAGTTCTTC. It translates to CASSHSGRGGGNEQFF.

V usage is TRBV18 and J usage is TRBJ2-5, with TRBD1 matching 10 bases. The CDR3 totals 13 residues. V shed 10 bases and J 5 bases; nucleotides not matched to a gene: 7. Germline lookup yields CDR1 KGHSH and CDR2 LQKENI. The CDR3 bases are TGTGCCACCTCGACAGGGGGCGAGGAGACCCAGTACTTC. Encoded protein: CATSTGGEETQYF.

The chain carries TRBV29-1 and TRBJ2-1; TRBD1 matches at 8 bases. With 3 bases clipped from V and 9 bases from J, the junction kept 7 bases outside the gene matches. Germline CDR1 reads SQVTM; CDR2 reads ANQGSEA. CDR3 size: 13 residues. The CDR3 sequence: CSVDAQGAGEQFF. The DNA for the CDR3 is TGCAGCGTTGATGCGCAGGGGGCTGGTGAGCAGTTCTTC.

CDR3 in amino acids: CASSRLAGAGELFF. CDR3 nucleotides: TGTGCCAGCAGCCGACTAGCGGGGGCCGGGGAGCTGTTTTTT. The chain employs TRBV11-2 and TRBJ2-2; 12 positions agree with TRBD2. Germline-derived CDR1 and CDR2 are SGHAT and FQNNGV. The J segment lost 6 bases and the V segment lost 5 bases, leaving 1 base of the junction unmatched. The CDR3 has 14 amino acids.

CDR3 sequence: CASSSTQGAGQPQHF. The CDR3, as DNA: TGTGCCAGCAGTTCCACCCAGGGGGCCGGACAGCCCCAGCATTTT. The rearrangement uses TRBV6-6 and TRBJ1-5, with TRBD1 matching 8 bases. The CDR3 contains 15 residues. Germline CDR1 and CDR2: MNHNY and SVGAGI (reference sequence). V dropped 4 bases and J dropped 7; count of bases not matched to a gene: 9.

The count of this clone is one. The CDR3 spells CASSQEVQGAAQPQHF. Here the CDR3 DNA reads TGTGCCAGCAGCCAAGAGGTTCAGGGGGCAGCTCAGCCCCAGCATTTT. The chain links TRBV3-1 (or the pseudogene TRBV3-2) to TRBJ1-5, with 8 bases fitting TRBD1. Per germline, CDR1 LGHDT and CDR2 YNNKEL (reference sequence). Trimming cost V 0 bases and J 6 bases; bases outside gene matches: 7. This CDR3 has 16 residues.

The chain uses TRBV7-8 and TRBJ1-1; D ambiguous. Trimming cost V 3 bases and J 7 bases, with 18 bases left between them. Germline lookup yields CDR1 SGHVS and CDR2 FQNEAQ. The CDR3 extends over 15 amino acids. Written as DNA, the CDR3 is TGTGCCAGCAGCTTTACTAGCGCTGGATTAGATGAAGCTTTCTTT. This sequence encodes CASSFTSAGLDEAFF.